This TCR beta chain appears in the sequencing data of a study of T cell repertoires in cytomegalovirus infection. Study-wide background: Indications of both CMV infection and matching HLA type were provided by public TCR beta signatures.

TCRdb re-derived calls from the reads in MiXCR, one entry per CDR3 protein. The sample has 100,000 to 150,000 distinct CDR3 sequences, roughly 9% seen once. Trimming took off 10 bases at V and 0 bases at J, with 19 bases between the two ends. The CDR3 totals 16 residues. Germline V gene lookup returns CDR1 LNHDA and CDR2 SQIVND (reference sequence). Findings and limits, study-wide: Cumulative frequency (of public TCR beta family members) identified carriers of CMV plus the relevant HLA. Clonotype analysis showed dominance of the ex vivo response by HLA-C-restricted CMV-specific TCR beta clonotypes.

This clonotype was detected many times. No antigen is known for it. The TCR originated in a human donor in good health (CMV status not recorded). Some clones in this sample may be carry-over from other donors' samples. The chain uses TRBV19 and TRBJ1-5; D may be TRBD1 (5 bases). The sequencing input was PBMCs. In DNA form, the CDR3 reads TGTGCCACCACAACGTACGGGGGATATAGCAATCAGCCCCAGCATTTT. It codes for CATTTYGGYSNQPQHF.